The sequence of this T cell receptor beta chain was determined in a study of Ad26.COV2.S vaccination and SARS-CoV-2 variants. The data were produced by immunoSEQ multiplex PCR, yet TCRdb's version contains in-frame clones alone and is incomplete. The table lists more than 350,000 clones, more than 80% of them singletons, with less than 15% in the top ten. Germline lookup yields CDR1 LNHDA and CDR2 SQIVND (reference sequence). V was clipped by 3 bases and J by 4 bases, with 9 bases between them. The CDR3 sequence is 13 residues long. Specified treatment: around 19 received Ad26.COV2.S at low or high dose, single or two shots; about five received placebo; per-sample allocation not given. Collection of the samples took place on day 63 after the first injection of vaccine or placebo.

The chain uses TRBV19 and TRBJ1-2; possibly TRBD1 for D (6 bases). The sample was peripheral blood, taken in a trial of Ad26.COV2.S vaccine versus placebo. The receptor was derived from a person between 18 and 60 years old who received the Ad26.COV2.S COVID-19 vaccine or a placebo. DNA of the CDR3: TGTGCCAGTAGTATGGACAGAACCTATGGCTACACCTTC. Encoded protein: CASSMDRTYGYTF.